These T cell receptor beta chains were read from a single sample in a study of shared T cell receptors in the human thymus. Here immunoSEQ multiplex PCR was the method, and the copy in TCRdb shows in-frame clones only, minus some. The sample yields approximately 580,000 clones, roughly 74% seen once. This sample also appeared in a second study, on human thymus T cells.

The material sequenced was thymocytes. These receptors were obtained from a boy under two years old with a congenital heart defect. CDR3s include the opening cysteine and the closing phenylalanine or tryptophan. The D gene is left open where the match is weak. Not every row has a clone size; where given, it reads once, few, many or a size class.

D gene: TRBD2
clone size: once
V gene: TRBV16
J gene: TRBJ2-3
CDR3 DNA: TGTGCCAGCAGCAAACGGGGACTAGCGGGAGGCCGTTCTAGCACAGATACGCAGTATTTT
CDR3 protein: CASSKRGLAGGRSSTDTQYF

D gene: -
clone size: few
V gene: TRBV11-2
J gene: TRBJ1-4
CDR3 DNA: TGTGCCAGCAGCCTCAAGAGGCCCTCAACTAATGAAAAACTGTTTTTT
CDR3 protein: CASSLKRPSTNEKLFF

D gene: TRBD1
clone size: -
V gene: TRBV11-2
J gene: TRBJ2-7
CDR3 DNA: TGTGCCAGCAGCTTAGGACAGGGGCTTCCCTACGAGCAGTACTTC
CDR3 protein: CASSLGQGLPYEQYF

D gene: -
clone size: once
V gene: TRBV7-9
J gene: TRBJ2-2
CDR3 DNA: TGTGCCAGCAGCCTCGACAGGCGCCCCGGGGAGCTGTTTTTT
CDR3 protein: CASSLDRRPGELFF

D gene: TRBD2
clone size: -
V gene: TRBV27
J gene: TRBJ2-5
CDR3 DNA: TGTGCCAGCAGTTCCAGGACTAGCGGGGACCAAGAGACCCAGTACTTC
CDR3 protein: CASSSRTSGDQETQYF

D gene: -
clone size: few
V gene: TRBV10-3
J gene: TRBJ2-7
CDR3 DNA: TGTGCCATCAGTGCCCTCGGGAGGGGGCCCCTCTACGAGCAGTACTTC
CDR3 protein: CAISALGRGPLYEQYF

D gene: -
clone size: -
V gene: TRBV27
J gene: TRBJ2-2
CDR3 DNA: TGTGCCAGCAGTCCACGGTGGCAGGACACCGGGGAGCTGTTTTTT
CDR3 protein: CASSPRWQDTGELFF

D gene: -
clone size: -
V gene: TRBV5-1
J gene: TRBJ2-7
CDR3 DNA: TGCGCCAGCAGCTTAGCTCTCCCCTACTACGAGCAGTACTTC
CDR3 protein: CASSLALPYYEQYF

D gene: TRBD1
clone size: -
V gene: TRBV18
J gene: TRBJ2-4
CDR3 DNA: TGTGCCAGCTCACCAGACAGGGGGCCAGCCAAAAACATTCAGTACTTC
CDR3 protein: CASSPDRGPAKNIQYF

D gene: -
clone size: -
V gene: TRBV11-2
J gene: TRBJ1-1
CDR3 DNA: TGTGCCAGCAGCACTCCTCTTGCAGGGCTATATGAAGCTTTCTTT
CDR3 protein: CASSTPLAGLYEAFF

D gene: TRBD2
clone size: -
V gene: TRBV28
J gene: TRBJ2-3
CDR3 DNA: TGTGCCAGCAGTTTAAGACCGGGACTAGCGGGAGTCCGGGAAGATACGCAGTATTTT
CDR3 protein: CASSLRPGLAGVREDTQYF

D gene: TRBD2
clone size: -
V gene: TRBV4-2
J gene: TRBJ2-3
CDR3 DNA: TGTGCCAGCAGCCACGTTCCGAGCGGGAGAAACACAGATACGCAGTATTTT
CDR3 protein: CASSHVPSGRNTDTQYF

D gene: -
clone size: -
V gene: TRBV29-1
J gene: TRBJ2-1
CDR3 DNA: TGCAGCGTCGGGGGAAGCGGGTACTCCTACAATGAGCAGTTCTTC
CDR3 protein: CSVGGSGYSYNEQFF

D gene: -
clone size: -
V gene: TRBV4-3
J gene: TRBJ1-5
CDR3 DNA: TGCGCCAGCAGCCAAGAAGGGGGCAATCAGCCCCAGCATTTT
CDR3 protein: CASSQEGGNQPQHF

D gene: TRBD2
clone size: few
V gene: TRBV4-2
J gene: TRBJ2-7
CDR3 DNA: TGTGCCAGCAGCTCAACAGTCAGGGCGGGAGTCCCCTACTACGAGCAGTACTTC
CDR3 protein: CASSSTVRAGVPYYEQYF

D gene: TRBD1
clone size: -
V gene: TRBV28
J gene: TRBJ1-2
CDR3 DNA: TGTGCCACCACAGGGGGTGTCTATGGCTACACCTTC
CDR3 protein: CATTGGVYGYTF

D gene: -
clone size: -
V gene: TRBV25-1
J gene: TRBJ2-7
CDR3 DNA: TGTGCCAGCAGTGAGCCCCTCCGAACCGAGCAGTACTTC
CDR3 protein: CASSEPLRTEQYF

D gene: TRBD1
clone size: -
V gene: TRBV18
J gene: TRBJ2-5
CDR3 DNA: TGTGCCAGCTCACCTAATCCGCGGGACAGGGGGCTGGAGACCCAGTACTTC
CDR3 protein: CASSPNPRDRGLETQYF

D gene: -
clone size: -
V gene: TRBV5-1
J gene: TRBJ1-2
CDR3 DNA: TGCGCCAGCAGCTTGGAGACGGGGGGGGGCTATGGCTACACCTTC
CDR3 protein: CASSLETGGGYGYTF

D gene: -
clone size: few
V gene: TRBV4-3
J gene: TRBJ1-2
CDR3 DNA: TGCGCCAGCAGCCACCACGGAGGGCAGAACTATGGCTACACCTTC
CDR3 protein: CASSHHGGQNYGYTF

D gene: TRBD2
clone size: -
V gene: TRBV29-1
J gene: TRBJ2-7
CDR3 DNA: TGCAGCGTTGAAGATCAGAGGCGGGAGGGCCCCCACGAGCAGTACTTC
CDR3 protein: CSVEDQRREGPHEQYF

D gene: TRBD2
clone size: -
V gene: TRBV2
J gene: TRBJ2-3
CDR3 DNA: TGTGCCAGCAACCCCCGGGGAGGGACAGCCGGGACTAGCGGACCGGATACGCAGTATTTT
CDR3 protein: CASNPRGGTAGTSGPDTQYF

D gene: TRBD2
clone size: few
V gene: TRBV19
J gene: TRBJ2-5
CDR3 DNA: TGTGCCAGTAGTATAGGATCCGGACTAGCGGGAGTCCAAGAGACCCAGTACTTC
CDR3 protein: CASSIGSGLAGVQETQYF

D gene: -
clone size: -
V gene: TRBV6-5
J gene: TRBJ2-7
CDR3 DNA: TGTGCCAGCTCAAGCGTCAAAAGGGGCTACGAGCAGTACTTC
CDR3 protein: CASSSVKRGYEQYF

D gene: -
clone size: -
V gene: TRBV12-2
J gene: TRBJ2-7
CDR3 DNA: TGTGCAAGTCGCTTAGCCGGCGGGCCGAGGACCCCCTACTACGAGCAGTACTTC
CDR3 protein: CASRLAGGPRTPYYEQYF

D gene: TRBD2
clone size: few
V gene: TRBV7-9
J gene: TRBJ2-5
CDR3 DNA: TGTGCCAGCAGCTCCGTGCGGGAGCGGGTCGAGACCCAGTACTTC
CDR3 protein: CASSSVRERVETQYF

D gene: -
clone size: -
V gene: TRBV28
J gene: TRBJ2-2
CDR3 DNA: TGTGCCAGCAGTTTTCAGGGGCGGAACGGGGAGCTGTTTTTT
CDR3 protein: CASSFQGRNGELFF

D gene: TRBD2
clone size: -
V gene: TRBV10-1
J gene: TRBJ2-1
CDR3 DNA: TGCGCCAGCAGTGATAGGCGGGAGGGCCTCAATGAGCAGTTCTTC
CDR3 protein: CASSDRREGLNEQFF

D gene: TRBD2
clone size: -
V gene: TRBV7-8
J gene: TRBJ2-1
CDR3 DNA: TGTGCCAGCAGCTTAGGCCGACTAGCACGGCAGTTCTTC
CDR3 protein: CASSLGRLARQFF

D gene: -
clone size: once
V gene: TRBV29-1
J gene: TRBJ2-5
CDR3 DNA: TGCAGCGCCCTTTTGGAGACCCAGTACTTC
CDR3 protein: CSALLETQYF

D gene: TRBD2
clone size: -
V gene: TRBV7-2
J gene: TRBJ2-7
CDR3 DNA: TGTGCCAGCAGCTTAGCAGGGCGGGAGGAATTTTACGAGCAGTACTTC
CDR3 protein: CASSLAGREEFYEQYF

D gene: TRBD1
clone size: -
V gene: TRBV6-4
J gene: TRBJ2-2
CDR3 DNA: TGTGCCAGCAGTGATGGAGGACAGGCGAACACCGGGGAGCTGTTTTTT
CDR3 protein: CASSDGGQANTGELFF

D gene: -
clone size: -
V gene: TRBV6-5
J gene: TRBJ2-2
CDR3 DNA: TGTGCCAGCACCTACCTCCCAGGGGCTGTCGGGGAGCTGTTTTTT
CDR3 protein: CASTYLPGAVGELFF

D gene: TRBD1
clone size: -
V gene: TRBV5-1
J gene: TRBJ2-7
CDR3 DNA: TGCGCCAGCAAACCGGGACAGGCCCTCAAGGGCTGCGAGCAGTACTTC
CDR3 protein: CASKPGQALKGCEQYF

D gene: TRBD2
clone size: once
V gene: TRBV25-1
J gene: TRBJ2-3
CDR3 DNA: TGTGCCAGCAGTGAATATGATTGGCTAGCGGTCACAGATACGCAGTATTTT
CDR3 protein: CASSEYDWLAVTDTQYF

D gene: TRBD2
clone size: -
V gene: TRBV27
J gene: TRBJ2-1
CDR3 DNA: TGTGCCAGCAGTTTAGGTAGCGGGGTATACAATGAGCAGTTCTTC
CDR3 protein: CASSLGSGVYNEQFF

D gene: -
clone size: -
V gene: TRBV4-1
J gene: TRBJ2-3
CDR3 DNA: TGCGCCAGCAGCCTCAGCTCGGGAAACCTGGAAGATACGCAGTATTTT
CDR3 protein: CASSLSSGNLEDTQYF

D gene: -
clone size: few
V gene: TRBV19
J gene: TRBJ1-4
CDR3 DNA: TGTGCCAGTAGTCCAAGATCCGGGACACACAATGAAAAACTGTTTTTT
CDR3 protein: CASSPRSGTHNEKLFF

D gene: TRBD2
clone size: -
V gene: TRBV9
J gene: TRBJ2-1
CDR3 DNA: TGTGCCTCCGCTAGCGGGGACTACAATGAGCAGTTCTTC
CDR3 protein: CASASGDYNEQFF

D gene: TRBD2
clone size: -
V gene: TRBV4-3
J gene: TRBJ2-1
CDR3 DNA: TGCGCCAGCAGCCAAGATCCGGCTAGCGGGAGGGGGTACAATGAGCAGTTCTTC
CDR3 protein: CASSQDPASGRGYNEQFF

D gene: -
clone size: -
V gene: TRBV7-2
J gene: TRBJ2-7
CDR3 DNA: TGTGCCAGCACGGCGCCGGAGACCTACGAGCAGTACTTC
CDR3 protein: CASTAPETYEQYF

D gene: TRBD1
clone size: few
V gene: TRBV19
J gene: TRBJ1-3
CDR3 DNA: TGTGCCAGTAGTGGCAGGGGGAAGGACACCATATATTTT
CDR3 protein: CASSGRGKDTIYF

D gene: TRBD2
clone size: -
V gene: TRBV9
J gene: TRBJ2-6
CDR3 DNA: TGTGCCAGCAGCGCCTGGGGGGGTAACTCTGGGGCCAACGTCCTGACTTTC
CDR3 protein: CASSAWGGNSGANVLTF

D gene: TRBD1
clone size: -
V gene: TRBV19
J gene: TRBJ1-1
CDR3 DNA: TGTGCCAGTACATTAGGCAGGGGGGACACTGAAGCTTTCTTT
CDR3 protein: CASTLGRGDTEAFF

D gene: TRBD1
clone size: -
V gene: TRBV27
J gene: TRBJ2-7
CDR3 DNA: TGTGCCAGCAGTCCGGGACAGGGGGCTTTCGAGCAGTACTTC
CDR3 protein: CASSPGQGAFEQYF

D gene: -
clone size: -
V gene: TRBV6-1
J gene: TRBJ1-5
CDR3 DNA: TGTGCCAGCAGCCCGGGGACACCGAGTGATCAGCCCCAGCATTTT
CDR3 protein: CASSPGTPSDQPQHF

D gene: TRBD2
clone size: few
V gene: TRBV4-3
J gene: TRBJ2-7
CDR3 DNA: TGCGCCAGCAGCCAAGAACCGGGAGGGCGCGACTCCTACGAGCAGTACTTC
CDR3 protein: CASSQEPGGRDSYEQYF

D gene: -
clone size: -
V gene: TRBV6-6
J gene: TRBJ2-2
CDR3 DNA: TGTGCCGAACGACAGGAGAACACCGGGGAGCTGTTTTTT
CDR3 protein: CAERQENTGELFF

D gene: -
clone size: -
V gene: TRBV15
J gene: TRBJ2-5
CDR3 DNA: TGTGCCACCAGCAGAGGGGGAGTCGGGTACCAAGAGACCCAGTACTTC
CDR3 protein: CATSRGGVGYQETQYF

D gene: TRBD2
clone size: -
V gene: TRBV4-3
J gene: TRBJ2-3
CDR3 DNA: TGCGCCAGCAGCGGGGCGGGAGAGGCAGATACGCAGTATTTT
CDR3 protein: CASSGAGEADTQYF

D gene: -
clone size: -
V gene: TRBV19
J gene: TRBJ1-1
CDR3 DNA: TGTGCCAGTACCCGGACAAGGACTGAAGCTTTCTTT
CDR3 protein: CASTRTRTEAFF

D gene: -
clone size: -
V gene: TRBV7-6
J gene: TRBJ1-4
CDR3 DNA: TGTGCCAGCAGCTTAGGTCAGGATGAAAAACTGTTTTTT
CDR3 protein: CASSLGQDEKLFF

D gene: -
clone size: -
V gene: TRBV6-1
J gene: TRBJ2-3
CDR3 DNA: TGTGCCAGCAGTGAAGGCAGGGACAAGGGAAATTGCACAGATACGCAGTATTTT
CDR3 protein: CASSEGRDKGNCTDTQYF

D gene: -
clone size: -
V gene: TRBV4-2
J gene: TRBJ1-3
CDR3 DNA: TGTGCCAGCAGCCAAGATCTGAGCTCTGGAAACACCATATATTTT
CDR3 protein: CASSQDLSSGNTIYF